Sequencing of this T cell receptor (beta chain) was carried out in a study of regulatory T cells in long-lasting Graves disease. Sequencing libraries for TCR beta were prepared with iRepertoire HTBI primers and Arm-PCR of CDR3 regions. TCRdb reprocessed the multiplex PCR reads via MiXCR and lists one record per CDR3 protein. The sample has some 370,000 distinct CDR3 sequences, less than 30% seen once. Regarding time point: persistent/refractory GD, antithyroid drugs over 5 years with positive TRAb. PBMC RNA served as the TCR library source. The sequencing here drew on peripheral blood mononuclear cells (PBMCs), taken when the disease was refractory, from a patient treated with antithyroid drugs. This TCR derives from a woman aged 35 to 49 with Graves disease.

The CDR3 sequence is CASGFGGGANVLTF. The DNA of the CDR3 is TGTGCCAGTGGCTTCGGTGGTGGGGCCAACGTCCTGACTTTC. The J gene is TRBJ2-6, the V gene TRBV6-1, with D unclear. Trimming cost V 9 bases and J 3 bases, with 12 bases left between them. The CDR3 sequence is 14 residues long. Germline CDR1 and CDR2: MNHNS and SASEGT.